Each of the 5 T cell receptor beta chains below was sequenced from the same sample in a study of shared clonotypes between healthy human individuals. Produced via immunoSEQ multiplex PCR; TCRdb's table is partial and in-frame only. The table lists 1.5 million to 2.5 million clones, over 85% of them singletons. CD45RO negativity and positive selection for CCR7 defined naive CD8 cells, a population that excluded terminally differentiated effector memory CD45RA+ cells. The sample consisted of naive CD8+ T cells sorted from blood. The receptors were gathered from a man younger than 35 in good health.

This chain links TRBV9 with TRBJ2-3, with D unclear. Germline V gene lookup returns CDR1 SGDLS and CDR2 YYNGEE. The ends were cut back, 4 bases at V and 10 bases at J, with 13 bases in the middle. The CDR3 contains 12 residues. In DNA, the CDR3 is TGTGCCAGCAGCCCTCAGGTCGATCCGCAGTATTTT. It specifies CASSPQVDPQYF.

This clone came up once. This chain's CDR3 is CASSEWAGGYTEAFF. In nucleotides, the CDR3 is TGTGCCAGCAGTGAGTGGGCCGGCGGGTACACTGAAGCTTTCTTT. V and J are TRBV2 and TRBJ1-1; no definite D call. CDR1 SNHLY and CDR2 FYNNEI come from the germline V gene. Trimming took 3 bases from V and 3 from J, leaving 14 bases between them. The CDR3 runs 15 residues. Full variable domain (remainder filled in from reference TRBV2 and TRBJ1-1): EPEVTQTPSHQVTQMGQEVILRCVPISNHLYFYWYRQILGQKVEFLVSFYNNEISEKSEIFDDQFSVERPDGSNFTLKIRSTKLEDSAMYFCASSEWAGGYTEAFFGQGTRLTVV.

In DNA, the CDR3 is TGCGCCAGCAGCTTCACCGGGACAGCCACAGATACGCAGTATTTT. This encodes CASSFTGTATDTQYF. The rearrangement uses TRBV4-1 and TRBJ2-3; 7 positions match TRBD1. V lost 5 bases and J lost 2; bases outside the gene matches: 7. The germline gives CDR1 MGHRA, CDR2 YSYEKL. The CDR3 totals 15 residues.

The J gene is TRBJ2-7, the V gene TRBV7-9; 7 bases align to TRBD2. Germline assignment: CDR1 SEHNR and CDR2 FQNEAQ (reference sequence). The junction had 5 bases not matched to a gene; V was cut back by 6 bases and J by 3 bases. CDR3 length: 13 residues. The DNA of the CDR3 is TGTGCCAGCAGTGATAGCGGGCTCTACGAGCAGTACTTC. This sequence encodes CASSDSGLYEQYF.

The gene calls are TRBV6-1 and TRBJ2-7; no firm D call. The ends were cut back, 3 bases at V and 1 base at J, with 10 bases in the middle. Germline lookup yields CDR1 MNHNS and CDR2 SASEGT. The CDR3 is 14 residues long. CDR3 residues: CASSEYMVSYEQYF. In DNA, the CDR3 is TGTGCCAGCAGTGAGTATATGGTTTCCTACGAGCAGTACTTC.